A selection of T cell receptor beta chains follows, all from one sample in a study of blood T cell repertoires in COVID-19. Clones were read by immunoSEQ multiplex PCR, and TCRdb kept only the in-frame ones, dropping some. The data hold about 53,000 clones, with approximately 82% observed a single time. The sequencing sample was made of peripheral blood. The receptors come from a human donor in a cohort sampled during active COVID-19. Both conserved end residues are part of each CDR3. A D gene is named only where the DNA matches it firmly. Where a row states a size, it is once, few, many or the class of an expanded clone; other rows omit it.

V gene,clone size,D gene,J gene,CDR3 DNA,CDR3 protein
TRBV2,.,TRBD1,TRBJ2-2,TGTGCCAGCACAGGGGGAGAGAACACCGGGGAGCTGTTTTTT,CASTGGENTGELFF
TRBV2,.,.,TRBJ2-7,TGTGCCAGCAGTGACCCTAGTAATGGTCGCGAGCAGTACTTC,CASSDPSNGREQYF
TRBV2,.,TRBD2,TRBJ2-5,TGTGCCAGCACCTCCCTGACTAGCGGGAGCCAAGAGACCCAGTACTTC,CASTSLTSGSQETQYF
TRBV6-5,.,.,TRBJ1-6,TGTGCCAGCAGGACGCGGGAGTCACCCCTCCACTTT,CASRTRESPLHF
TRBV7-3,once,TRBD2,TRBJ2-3,TGTGCCAGCAGCTTGTCTAGCGGGGGCTCAGATACGCAGTATTTT,CASSLSSGGSDTQYF
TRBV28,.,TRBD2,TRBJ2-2,TGTGCCAGCACTAGCGGGTCAGGGTGGACCGGGGAGCTGTTTTTT,CASTSGSGWTGELFF
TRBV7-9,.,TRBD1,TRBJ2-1,TGTGCCAGCAGCTCCGGGACAGGGACCTACAATGAGCAGTTCTTC,CASSSGTGTYNEQFF
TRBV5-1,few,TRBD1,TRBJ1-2,TGCGCCAGCAGCTTAATTCCGGGACAGGGGGCCAAACGGACTGGCTACACCTTC,CASSLIPGQGAKRTGYTF
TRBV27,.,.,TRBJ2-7,TGTGCCAGCAGGGGGAAGAGTTCTGGACAGCATACCTACGAGCAGTACTTC,CASRGKSSGQHTYEQYF
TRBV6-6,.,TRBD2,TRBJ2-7,TGTGCCAGCAGCGACCCGGCGGGGGCCTACGAGCAGTACTTC,CASSDPAGAYEQYF
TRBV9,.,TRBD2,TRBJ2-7,TGTGCCAGCGGTGGAGGGACTAGCGACTACGAGCAGTACTTC,CASGGGTSDYEQYF
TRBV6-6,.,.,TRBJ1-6,TGTGCCAGCAGTTACTCGACAGTCCTAAATTCACCCCTCCACTTT,CASSYSTVLNSPLHF
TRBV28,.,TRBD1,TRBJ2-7,TGTGCCTCCGAGGGGACAGCTTCCTACGAGCAGTACTTC,CASEGTASYEQYF
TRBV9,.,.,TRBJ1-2,TGTGCCAGCAGCGTAGGGCAGGGGTCCTATGGCTACACCTTC,CASSVGQGSYGYTF
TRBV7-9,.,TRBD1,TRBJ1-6,TGTGCCAGCAGCTCCACAGGGGGCAAGGCACCCCTCCACTTT,CASSSTGGKAPLHF
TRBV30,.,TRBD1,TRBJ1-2,TGTGCCTGGGGACAGGGGTCTGGCTACACCTTC,CAWGQGSGYTF
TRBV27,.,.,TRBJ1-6,TGTGCCAGCAGACCACACCGGGCCAGCGGGCATTCACCCCTCCACTTT,CASRPHRASGHSPLHF
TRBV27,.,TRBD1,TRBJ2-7,TGTGCCAGCAGTTCCGACAGGGGGATCGAGCAGTACTTC,CASSSDRGIEQYF
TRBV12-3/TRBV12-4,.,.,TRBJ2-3,TGTGCCAGCACCATCCCAGGGGCAGATACGCAGTATTTT,CASTIPGADTQYF
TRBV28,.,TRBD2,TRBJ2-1,TGTGCCAGCAGGTATGGGGGCGGGACTAGTCCAGATGAGCAGTTCTTC,CASRYGGGTSPDEQFF
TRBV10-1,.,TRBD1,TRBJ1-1,TGCGCCAGCAGTGAAGGGCAGGGGGCCCTTAACACTGAAGCTTTCTTT,CASSEGQGALNTEAFF
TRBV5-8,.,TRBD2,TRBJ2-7,TGTGCCAGCAGCTACCGTTTAGCGGGGACCCTCTACGAGCAGTACTTC,CASSYRLAGTLYEQYF
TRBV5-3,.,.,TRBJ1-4,TGTGCCAGAAGCTTACCGGTTACAACTAATGAAAAACTGTTTTTT,CARSLPVTTNEKLFF
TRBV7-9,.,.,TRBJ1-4,TGTGCCAGCAGTCAGATTCTTGCAACTAATGAAAAACTGTTTTTT,CASSQILATNEKLFF
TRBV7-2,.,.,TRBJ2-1,TGTGCCAGCAGTCACCGACAGCAGGGATACAATGAGCAGTTCTTC,CASSHRQQGYNEQFF
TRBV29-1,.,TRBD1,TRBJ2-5,TGCAGCGTTGAAGACAGGGGGCGTCGTGGGGAGACCCAGTACTTC,CSVEDRGRRGETQYF
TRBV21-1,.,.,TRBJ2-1,TGTGCCAGCAGCAATCGGACTAGCGGGAGGGCCTATGAGCAGTTCTTC,CASSNRTSGRAYEQFF
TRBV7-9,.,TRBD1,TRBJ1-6,TGTGCCAGCACCCCAGGGGGGCAGTCCAATTCACCCCTCCACTTT,CASTPGGQSNSPLHF
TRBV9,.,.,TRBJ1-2,TGTGCCAGCAGCGGAGGCCCCTCGGAGGACTATGGCTACACCTTC,CASSGGPSEDYGYTF
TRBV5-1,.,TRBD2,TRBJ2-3,TGCGCCAGCAGCTCCAGACTAGCGGGGAGTCGCCGCACAGATACGCAGTATTTT,CASSSRLAGSRRTDTQYF
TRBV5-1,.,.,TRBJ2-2,TGCGCCAGCAGCCAGTTAGCCTCGAACACCGGGGAGCTGTTTTTT,CASSQLASNTGELFF
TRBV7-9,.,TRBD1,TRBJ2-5,TGTGCCAGCAGCCCCGGGTTGAGGACAGGGAAGAGCGAGACCCAGTACTTC,CASSPGLRTGKSETQYF
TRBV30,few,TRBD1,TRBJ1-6,TGTGCCTGGAGTGTACGTGGGACAGGGCGTGATTCACCCCTCCACTTT,CAWSVRGTGRDSPLHF
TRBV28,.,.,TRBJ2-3,TGTGCCAGCATGAGGGATTGGGGAACAGATACGCAGTATTTT,CASMRDWGTDTQYF
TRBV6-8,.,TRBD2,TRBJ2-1,TGTGCCAAGAGTTCGGAGCGGGGGGCCAATGAGCAGTTCTTC,CAKSSERGANEQFF
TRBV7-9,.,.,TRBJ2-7,TGTGCCAGCGCTGGGGGGATTGCGGGTCGCTCCTACGAGCAGTACTTC,CASAGGIAGRSYEQYF
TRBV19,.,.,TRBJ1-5,TGTGCCAGTTGTTTCGAGGGATCGCTGCTCAATCAGCCCCAGCATTTT,CASCFEGSLLNQPQHF
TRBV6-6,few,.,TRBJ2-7,TGTGCCAGCAGCCCCCCGGGGGTCGAGCAGTACTTC,CASSPPGVEQYF
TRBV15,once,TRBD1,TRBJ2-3,TGTGCCACCAGCAGAGATTGGGGAGCGGGACAGGGAATAGCAGATACGCAGTATTTT,CATSRDWGAGQGIADTQYF
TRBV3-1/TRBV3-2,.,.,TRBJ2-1,TGTGCCAGCAGCCCCCACAACGGGGTAAGCTCCTACAATGAGCAGTTCTTC,CASSPHNGVSSYNEQFF
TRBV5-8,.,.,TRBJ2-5,TGTGCCAGCAGCTTCGGAACAGGCCTACAAGAGACCCAGTACTTC,CASSFGTGLQETQYF
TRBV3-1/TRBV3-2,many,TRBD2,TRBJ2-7,TGTGCCAGCAGCCAAGAGCCCTCCGGGACTAGCGGGTCTATTAGCTCCTACGAGCAGTACTTC,CASSQEPSGTSGSISSYEQYF
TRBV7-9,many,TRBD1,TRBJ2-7,TGTGCCAGCACGACAGGGACATTCTACGAGCAGTACTTC,CASTTGTFYEQYF
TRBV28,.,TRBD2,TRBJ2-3,TGTGCCAGCAGTTTAGGGGGAGGACTAGACACAGATACGCAGTATTTT,CASSLGGGLDTDTQYF
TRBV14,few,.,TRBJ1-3,TGTGCCAGCAGCCGGGCCAGCGGGTACACCATATATTTT,CASSRASGYTIYF
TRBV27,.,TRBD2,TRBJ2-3,TGTGCCAGCCTCGGACTAGCGGGAGGTTATACGCAGTATTTT,CASLGLAGGYTQYF
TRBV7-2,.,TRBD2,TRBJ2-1,TGTGCCAGCAGCAAGGGTTTACTAGCGGGGAGGAAGGGTGAGCAGTTCTTC,CASSKGLLAGRKGEQFF
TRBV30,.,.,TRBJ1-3,TGTGCCTGGGGCGCTGGAAACACCATATATTTT,CAWGAGNTIYF
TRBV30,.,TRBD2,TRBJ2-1,TGTGCCTGGAGTGTACTAGCGGGGGGGAATGAGCAGTTCTTC,CAWSVLAGGNEQFF
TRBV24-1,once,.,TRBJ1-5,TGTGCCACCAGGGGGGGGGCCAGCAATCAGCCCCAGCATTTT,CATRGGASNQPQHF
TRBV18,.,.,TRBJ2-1,TGTGCCAGCTCACCACGAGACAGGAGTTCCTACAATGAGCAGTTCTTC,CASSPRDRSSYNEQFF
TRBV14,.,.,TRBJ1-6,TGTGCCAGCAGCCTGGGACTGGAAAATTCACCCCTCCACTTT,CASSLGLENSPLHF
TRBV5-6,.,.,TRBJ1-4,TGTGCCAGCACCAAAGGACAGCTAAAACTGTTTTTT,CASTKGQLKLFF
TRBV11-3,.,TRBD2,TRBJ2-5,TGTGCCAGCAGCGAAAGACTAGCGGGGGGTCGAGAGACCCAGTACTTC,CASSERLAGGRETQYF
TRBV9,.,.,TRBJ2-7,TGTGCCAGCAGCGTAACGGAGGGCGGCGAGCAGTACTTC,CASSVTEGGEQYF
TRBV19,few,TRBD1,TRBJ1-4,TGTGCCAGTAGTATTCAGACAGGGCGGCTGTTTTTT,CASSIQTGRLFF